This T cell receptor beta chain was recovered during a study of PD-L1 blockade in urothelial cancer. About the research overall: Administration of atezolizumab to patients began in the mid-2010s, at 1,200 mg intravenously every 3 weeks. Male sex and bladder-origin urothelial cancer characterized most of the roughly 29 patients. Once treatment had started, blood was analyzed at 3 weeks (second dose) and again at 6 weeks. Study-wide results and limits: Patients with below-median pretreatment blood clonality survived longer.

Remarks on this clone: As yet, its antigen is unknown.

The CDR3 extends over 14 amino acids. In germline, CDR1 is MNHNY, CDR2 SVGAGI (reference sequence). J was trimmed by 1 base and V by 6 bases; bases with no gene match: 4. Sequencing used immunoSEQ multiplex PCR; TCRdb keeps in-frame clones, though not all of them. The data show approximately 90,000 clones, 90% seen once. The sample's time point: pretreatment peripheral blood. The sample was PBMCs, taken around atezolizumab (anti-PD-L1) treatment. The receptor was derived from a man aged 60 to 75 with urothelial cancer. V usage is TRBV6-6 and J usage is TRBJ2-7; 9 nucleotides agree with TRBD2. The CDR3 nucleotides read TGTGCCAGCAGCCTAGCGGGGTTGTCCTACGAGCAGTACTTC. Its protein is CASSLAGLSYEQYF.